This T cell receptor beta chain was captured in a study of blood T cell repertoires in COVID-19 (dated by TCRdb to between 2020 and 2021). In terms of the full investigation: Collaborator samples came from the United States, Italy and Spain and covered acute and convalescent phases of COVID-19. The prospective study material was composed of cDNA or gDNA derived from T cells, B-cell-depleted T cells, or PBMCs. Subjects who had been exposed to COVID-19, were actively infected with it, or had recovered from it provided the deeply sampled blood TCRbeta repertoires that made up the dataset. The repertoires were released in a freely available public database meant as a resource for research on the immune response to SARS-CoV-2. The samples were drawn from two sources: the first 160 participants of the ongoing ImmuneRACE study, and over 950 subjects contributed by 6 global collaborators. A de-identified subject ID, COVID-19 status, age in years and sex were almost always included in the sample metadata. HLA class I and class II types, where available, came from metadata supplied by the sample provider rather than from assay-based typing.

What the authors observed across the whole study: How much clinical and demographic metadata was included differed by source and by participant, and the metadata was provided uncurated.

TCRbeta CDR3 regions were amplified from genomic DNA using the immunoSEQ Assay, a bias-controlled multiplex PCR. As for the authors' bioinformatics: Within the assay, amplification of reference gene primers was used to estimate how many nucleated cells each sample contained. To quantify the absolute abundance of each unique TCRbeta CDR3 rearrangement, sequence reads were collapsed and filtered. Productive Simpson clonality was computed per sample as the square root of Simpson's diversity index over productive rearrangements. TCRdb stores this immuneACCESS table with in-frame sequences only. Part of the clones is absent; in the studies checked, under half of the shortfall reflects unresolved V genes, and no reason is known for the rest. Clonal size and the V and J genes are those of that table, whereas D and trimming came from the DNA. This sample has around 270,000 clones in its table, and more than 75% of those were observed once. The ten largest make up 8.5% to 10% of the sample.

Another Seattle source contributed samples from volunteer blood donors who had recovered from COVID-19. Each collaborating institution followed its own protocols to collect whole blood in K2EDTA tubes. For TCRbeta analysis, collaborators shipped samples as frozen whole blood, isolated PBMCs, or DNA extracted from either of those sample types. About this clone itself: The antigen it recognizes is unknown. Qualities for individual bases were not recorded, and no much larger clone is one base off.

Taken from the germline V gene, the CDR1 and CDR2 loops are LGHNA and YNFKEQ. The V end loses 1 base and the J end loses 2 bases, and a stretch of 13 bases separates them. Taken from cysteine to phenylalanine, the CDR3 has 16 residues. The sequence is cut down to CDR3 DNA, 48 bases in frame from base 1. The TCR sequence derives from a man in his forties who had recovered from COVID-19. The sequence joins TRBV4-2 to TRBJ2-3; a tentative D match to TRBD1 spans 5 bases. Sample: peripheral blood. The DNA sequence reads TGTGCCAGCAGCCAAGGAGCAGGGCCGGACACAGATACGCAGTATTTT. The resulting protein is CASSQGAGPDTDTQYF.